This T cell receptor beta chain was captured by sequencing in a study of CD8 T cells in ankylosing spondylitis. Study results and caveats: As reported, disease-linked clones showed significant enrichment in matched ankylosing spondylitis synovial fluid.

About this clonotype itself: Its antigen is not known.

This CDR3 contains 15 residues. Trimming left V 2 bases short and J 3 bases short, with 10 bases between. Looked up from germline, CDR1 is MNHNS and CDR2 is SASEGT. TCRdb used MiXCR to reprocess the 5' RACE reads, holding one entry per CDR3 protein. The table lists about 36,000 distinct CDR3 sequences, around an eighth of them singletons. The clonotype originates from a male donor with ankylosing spondylitis. The sequencing input was synovial fluid, either unsorted or a sorted T cell fraction (not recorded which). This rearrangement joins TRBV6-1 to TRBJ2-2, with D possibly TRBD1 on 6 matching bases. The DNA for the CDR3 is TGTGCCAGCAGTGAAAGGGCAGGGGACACCGGGGAGCTGTTTTTT. Encoded protein: CASSERAGDTGELFF.